This record covers a single T cell receptor beta chain. Its antigen has not been determined. Per-nucleotide qualities are absent, and no much larger clonotype sits a single base away. The germline ends are 10 bases apart after V is trimmed by 4 bases and J by 2 bases. The CDR3 has 14 amino acids, counting the end cysteine and phenylalanine. Only the CDR3 DNA is retained, 42 bases long and in frame from the first base. The germline V gene specifies SGHRS as CDR1 and YFSETQ as CDR2. The data derive from a study of shared clonotypes between healthy human individuals (dated by TCRdb to between 2020 and 2021). Regarding the complete study: Three men and two women, aged 18 to 49 years, made up the cohort. Per donor, leukapheresis produced somewhere between about 0.9 and 9 billion PBMCs. To increase sequencing depth and limit assay-specific biases, TCR repertoire library preparation and sequencing were carried out by different laboratories using diverse techniques. Per donor, three plates each were used for CD4 naive and CD4 memory, two for CD8 naive, and one for CD8 memory. To estimate repertoire size and how much clonotype sharing occurs between individuals, the study deeply sequenced the blood TCR repertoires of roughly 5 healthy adults. Overall study results and their limits: Estimated clonotype richness was generally larger for naive than for memory subsets. Because the study included a small number of donors, the genetic and exposure-history diversity represented was limited. Sampling was restricted to blood, and TCR repertoires in tissues likely differ from the TCR repertoires found in blood. Clonotypes shared by all four sorted-subset donors showed higher generation probabilities than non-shared clonotypes. Even with the large sequencing depth, rarefaction of the sorted-subset datasets indicated that sequencing was incomplete. Across four donors, 4.5% to 6.5% of naive CD4, roughly 3.8% of naive CD8, about 2% of memory CD4, and under 0.45% of memory CD8 clonotypes were shared. Based on pairwise subsampling, the degree of clonotype sharing among donors was expected to be affected by sequencing depth.

The donors were healthy, HIV-negative adults with no recently reported acute infections or vaccinations. Every donor was a Caucasian adult living in Nashville, Tennessee, USA. CD4+ T cells were enriched by magnetic negative selection, after which naive cells were positively selected on CD45RA and the negative fraction was taken as the memory subset. After blood collection by leukapheresis, PBMCs were isolated using Ficoll-Histopaque density gradient centrifugation and then cryopreserved in the vapor phase of liquid nitrogen. Analytical flow cytometry was used to check the purity and quantity of each magnetically sorted T cell population. Genomic DNA was isolated from every sorted fraction and measured by UV absorbance on a Nanodrop 2000c. TCR CDR3 regions were amplified from genomic DNA by multiplex PCR using the deep immunoSEQ assay. Extracted genomic DNA from each cell subset was distributed evenly across all wells of several immunoSEQ 96-well plates, and each plate was treated as a replicate. For sorted subsets, approximately 0.2 ug of genomic DNA, equivalent to 30,000 or so T cell genomes, went into each replicate PCR. Purified libraries were quantified with a Qubit 3.0 fluorometer, sized on a Bioanalyzer 2100, and re-quantified with the KAPA Library Quantification kit. A separate single-read 150-cycle Illumina NextSeq 550 flow cell was used to sequence each immunoSEQ 96-well plate. The paper's data handling went like this. Because only junctional sequences without quality scores were contained in the immunoSEQ output, filtering matching that applied to full-length reads could not be performed. Sequences were annotated with PyIR, a Python wrapper for IgBLAST v1.9, using IMGT germline references to assign V/J genes and CDR3. Any read was removed if the V/J assignment was weak (E-value above 1e-6), the CDR3 was missing, or the read contained stop codons, out-of-frame junctions, or ambiguous translated residues. A V3J clonotype was defined by an identical inferred V gene, J gene, and CDR3 amino acid sequence. Percentage overlap between repertoires was computed as shared unique clonotypes divided by the size of the smaller repertoire. Repertoire richness was assessed with RTK rarefaction, the Chao1 estimator, and Recon v2.1 estimates of unobserved clonotypes. For all TCRbeta clonotypes obtained by the gDNA method from a few donors, generation probabilities were computed with OLGA. The table was pulled from immuneACCESS by TCRdb, which kept in-frame rearrangements only. Such tables lose some clones; where checked, under half of the loss comes from unresolved V genes, and the rest has no known cause. From that table come the V and J calls and clone size; the DNA was used to work out D and trimming. For this sample there are 2 million to 2.5 million clones; about 95% appear just once. The biggest ten clones account for 0.13% of the sample.

Sequencing was carried out using naive CD4+ T cells sorted from blood. The intended sense of this specimen's cell subset or site label: CD45RA+ positively selected. The chain uses TRBV5-1 and TRBJ2-1, with TRBD2 perhaps the D gene, on 6 matching bases. This clonotype was sampled from a man between 18 and 35 years old in good health. The encoded CDR3 is CASSHSGAYNEQFF. The base sequence is TGCGCCAGCAGCCATAGCGGAGCCTACAATGAGCAGTTCTTC.